The 21 T cell receptor beta chains below were found in one sample sequenced in a study of CD8+ T cells in alopecia areata. The sequencing template was cDNA reverse transcribed from extracted RNA. TCRdb's table, derived via immunoSEQ multiplex PCR, lists solely in-frame clones and lacks some. The table lists about 110,000 clones, around 59% of them singletons. Specimen: CD8+ T cells sorted from blood. These receptors were obtained from a human donor in good health.

This clone has just a few counts. The chain uses TRBV6-5 and TRBJ1-6; D unclear. The V gene lost 5 bases and the J gene lost 11 bases, with 16 bases spanning the gap. CDR3 length equals 14 residues. Germline-derived CDR1 and CDR2 are MNHEY and SVGAGI. In nucleotides, the CDR3 is TGTGCCAGCAGTCCTCGGGCAGCTCGTCCACCCCTCCACTTT. Its protein product is CASSPRAARPPLHF.

The V gene is TRBV9, the J gene TRBJ2-1; D remains unclear. V was pared by 2 bases and J by 0 bases, with 9 bases between. This CDR3 has 15 amino acids. CDR1 and CDR2 from the germline V gene are SGDLS and YYNGEE. CDR3 sequence: CASSVWTSSYNEQFF. The CDR3 DNA sequence: TGTGCCAGCAGCGTGTGGACGAGCTCCTACAATGAGCAGTTCTTC.

This clone was seen only a few times. This chain links TRBV7-9 with TRBJ2-5; the match to TRBD1 covers 8 bases. Trimming cost V 5 bases and J 3 bases; bases outside gene matches: 5. This CDR3 comprises 14 residues. The germline V gene has CDR1 SEHNR and CDR2 FQNEAQ (reference sequence). CDR3 residues: CASSAGTGEETQYF. The CDR3 DNA follows: TGTGCCAGCAGCGCTGGGACAGGTGAAGAGACCCAGTACTTC. The full variable domain, rest sourced from reference TRBV7-9 and TRBJ2-5, is DTGVSQNPRHKITKRGQNVTFRCDPISEHNRLYWYRQTLGQGPEFLTYFQNEAQLEKSRLLSDRFSAERPKGSFSTLEIQRTEQGDSAMYLCASSAGTGEETQYFGPGTRLLVL.

This clone occurred a few times. J is TRBJ1-1 and V is TRBV5-6; D is unresolved. CDR1 is SGHDT and CDR2 is YYEEEE in the germline V gene. Between the trimmed V and J ends, which lost 4 bases and 7 bases, there was a span of 11 bases. The CDR3 has 12 amino acids. The CDR3 loop is CASSPQTFEAFF. The CDR3, as DNA: TGTGCCAGCAGCCCGCAGACATTTGAAGCTTTCTTT.

The gene calls are TRBV2 and TRBJ1-2; D call uncertain. V lost 0 bases to trimming and J lost 8 bases, with 13 bases between them. The germline V gene has CDR1 SNHLY and CDR2 FYNNEI. The CDR3 contains 14 residues. CDR3 sequence reads: CASSEALLGLGYTF. The CDR3 region has the DNA TGTGCCAGCAGTGAAGCGCTTTTGGGGTTGGGCTACACCTTC.

This chain uses TRBV2 with TRBJ1-2; 10 positions agree with TRBD1. This CDR3 contains 15 residues. Germline V lookup: CDR1 SNHLY, CDR2 FYNNEI. V was pared by 1 base and J by 8 bases, with 7 bases of the junction left unmatched. The CDR3 sequence is CASSEDLRDRGGYTF. CDR3 coding DNA: TGTGCCAGCAGTGAAGATCTCCGGGACAGGGGCGGCTACACCTTC.

The V gene is TRBV13, the J gene TRBJ2-7, with D unresolved. Germline CDR1 and CDR2: PRHDT and FYEKMQ (reference sequence). This CDR3 has 12 amino acids. Trimming shortened V by 0 bases and J by 6 bases, and 6 bases separated the two germline ends. The chain's CDR3 is CASSLGRSEQYF. The CDR3 nucleotides read TGTGCCAGCAGCTTAGGACGATCCGAGCAGTACTTC.

The rearrangement uses TRBV5-6 and TRBJ2-3; D perhaps matches TRBD2 (5 bases). The CDR3 has 13 amino acids. Germline V gives CDR1 SGHDT, CDR2 YYEEEE. V lost 0 bases to trimming and J lost 6 bases, with 8 bases between them. For the CDR3, the DNA is TGTGCCAGCAGCTTGGGAAGCGGCGATACGCAGTATTTT. Translation: CASSLGSGDTQYF. Looking up the rest from reference TRBV5-6 and TRBJ2-3 gives the full variable domain: DAGVTQSPTHLIKTRGQQVTLRCSPKSGHDTVSWYQQALGQGPQFIFQYYEEEERQRGNFPDRFSGHQFPNYSSELNVNALLLGDSALYLCASSLGSGDTQYFGPGTRLTVL.

This clone was seen only once. V usage is TRBV29-1 and J usage is TRBJ2-7; perhaps TRBD1 as D (6 bases). The germline CDR1 and CDR2 sequences are SQVTM and ANQGSEA. The V gene lost 5 bases and the J gene lost 0 bases, with 14 bases spanning the gap. This CDR3 has 14 amino acids. CDR3 sequence: CSVSGTPSSYEQYF. As DNA, the CDR3 is TGCAGCGTTTCCGGGACACCGAGCTCCTACGAGCAGTACTTC.

The gene calls are TRBV9 and TRBJ2-3, with 8 bases matching TRBD2. With V trimmed by 2 bases and J by 2 bases, 16 bases remained unmatched. CDR1 and CDR2 from the germline V gene are SGDLS and YYNGEE. This CDR3 has 19 amino acids. The CDR3 protein is CASSVPARAAGGDTDTQYF. In DNA, the CDR3 is TGTGCCAGCAGCGTCCCAGCCCGCGCCGCGGGGGGCGACACAGATACGCAGTATTTT.

The gene calls are TRBV13 and TRBJ2-7, with a tentative D call TRBD1 (6 bases). Germline CDR1 PRHDT, CDR2 FYEKMQ (reference sequence). V lost 0 bases and J lost 6, with 9 bases in between. The CDR3 contains 13 residues. The CDR3 here is CASSLGQGGEQYF. The CDR3 region has the DNA TGTGCCAGCAGCTTAGGACAGGGTGGCGAGCAGTACTTC.

The chain recombines TRBV5-1 with TRBJ2-1; TRBD2 matches at 10 bases. This CDR3 spans 16 amino acids. The V segment lost 3 bases and the J segment 5 bases; nucleotides outside the gene matches: 8. CDR1 SGHRS and CDR2 YFSETQ come from the germline V gene. The CDR3 spells CASSSILAGADNEQFF. The CDR3 coding sequence is TGCGCCAGCAGCTCAATCCTAGCGGGGGCGGACAATGAGCAGTTCTTC.

The rearrangement uses TRBV30 and TRBJ1-1; D is uncertain. V lost 0 bases to trimming and J lost 4 bases, with 6 bases between them. This CDR3 is built from 12 residues. Germline V CDR1 and CDR2: GTSNPN, SVGIG (reference sequence). The CDR3 region is CAWSVHSTEAFF. CDR3 DNA: TGTGCCTGGAGTGTGCACAGCACTGAAGCTTTCTTT.

The gene calls are TRBV29-1 and TRBJ1-1; D unresolved. Between the trimmed V and J ends, which lost 0 bases and 4 bases, there was a span of 12 bases. The germline gives CDR1 SQVTM, CDR2 ANQGSEA. The CDR3 contains 14 residues. Written as DNA, the CDR3 is TGCAGCGTTGAAGAATGGGCGGGAGGCACTGAAGCTTTCTTT. The encoded protein is CSVEEWAGGTEAFF.

This chain uses TRBV5-6 with TRBJ2-1; D is possibly TRBD1 or TRBD2 (5 bases each). The germline V gene encodes CDR1 SGHDT and CDR2 YYEEEE. Trimming took off 1 base at V and 7 bases at J, with 15 bases between the two ends. This CDR3 comprises 15 residues. CDR3 bases: TGTGCCAGCAGCTTGATTCGAGGGGTTGGGAATGAGCAGTTCTTC. Translating gives CASSLIRGVGNEQFF. Combining the CDR3 with reference TRBV5-6 and TRBJ2-1 gives the whole variable domain DAGVTQSPTHLIKTRGQQVTLRCSPKSGHDTVSWYQQALGQGPQFIFQYYEEEERQRGNFPDRFSGHQFPNYSSELNVNALLLGDSALYLCASSLIRGVGNEQFFGPGTRLTVL.

The V gene is TRBV5-6, the J gene TRBJ2-7; the D gene is possibly TRBD2 (6 bases). This CDR3 region has 13 residues. CDR1 is SGHDT and CDR2 is YYEEEE in the germline V gene. V was clipped by 7 bases and J by 0 bases, with 11 bases between them. The CDR3 DNA is TGTGCCAGCGAAGACGGGAGCTCCTACGAGCAGTACTTC. Its translation is CASEDGSSYEQYF.

V gene TRBV5-6 combines with J gene TRBJ2-7; 10 positions match TRBD1. The CDR3 loop spans 15 amino acids. Germline trimming cut 4 bases from V and 5 bases from J; bases unmatched to any gene: 9. The germline V gene encodes CDR1 SGHDT and CDR2 YYEEEE. The CDR3, as DNA: TGTGCCAGCAGCGGCCGGGACAGGGGCTACCACGAGCAGTACTTC. Encoded protein: CASSGRDRGYHEQYF.

The genes are TRBV7-9 and TRBJ1-5; maybe TRBD1 (5 bases). Germline V gene sequence: CDR1 SEHNR, CDR2 FQNEAQ (reference sequence). CDR3 length: 15 residues. V lost 5 bases to trimming and J lost 2 bases, with 13 bases between them. The chain's CDR3 is CASSTGHSGNQPQHF. The CDR3 nucleotides are TGTGCCAGCAGCACCGGACACTCGGGCAATCAGCCCCAGCATTTT.

V and J are TRBV2 and TRBJ2-3; TRBD1 aligns across 7 bases. This CDR3 has 14 amino acids. With V trimmed by 7 bases and J by 0 bases, 4 bases remained unmatched. The germline V gene has CDR1 SNHLY and CDR2 FYNNEI. The CDR3 coding sequence is TGTGCCAGCAACGACAGGGCTAGCACAGATACGCAGTATTTT. It specifies CASNDRASTDTQYF.

The chain employs TRBV19 and TRBJ2-7, with D hard to call. The CDR3 totals 15 residues. CDR1 and CDR2 from the germline V gene are LNHDA and SQIVND (reference sequence). The V end was cut by 3 bases, the J end by 4 bases, with 16 bases between. The chain's CDR3 is CASSMNPSLGYEQYF. CDR3 coding DNA: TGTGCCAGTAGTATGAATCCCTCACTGGGATACGAGCAGTACTTC. Combining the CDR3 with reference TRBV19 and TRBJ2-7 gives the whole variable domain DGGITQSPKYLFRKEGQNVTLSCEQNLNHDAMYWYRQDPGQGLRLIYYSQIVNDFQKGDIAEGYSVSREKKESFPLTVTSAQKNPTAFYLCASSMNPSLGYEQYFGPGTRLTVT.

V and J are TRBV5-6 and TRBJ1-1, with 8 bases lining up with TRBD1. The junction had 2 bases not matched to a gene; V was cut back by 3 bases and J by 1 base. CDR3 length: 14 amino acids. Germline assignment: CDR1 SGHDT and CDR2 YYEEEE. The DNA of the CDR3 is TGTGCCAGCAGCTCAGACAGGGGGAACACTGAAGCTTTCTTT. Its translation is CASSSDRGNTEAFF.